A single T cell receptor (beta chain) is shown here with its context. The timepoints at which blood was sampled were baseline, cycle 4 day 1, and cycle 7 day 1. The data stem from a study of OX40 agonist ivuxolimab in advanced cancers. Profiled with immunoSEQ multiplex PCR; TCRdb holds only in-frame clones, not every one. The table shows about 59,000 clones, with 87% occurring only once. The sequence was collected from an adult with an advanced solid tumor such as melanoma, head and neck, liver or kidney cancer. Sequenced here: CD4+ or CD8+ T cells sorted from blood, sampled in a trial of the OX40 agonist ivuxolimab.

Here the CDR3 DNA reads TGTGCCAGCAGCTTCGGTCGTGAGGTCCGAGATCAGGAGACCCAGTACTTC. Protein: CASSFGREVRDQETQYF. The J gene is TRBJ2-5, the V gene TRBV7-9; D uncertain. Germline values: CDR1 SEHNR, CDR2 FQNEAQ (reference sequence). This CDR3 is 17 amino acids long. V lost 3 bases to trimming and J lost 5 bases, with 22 bases between them.